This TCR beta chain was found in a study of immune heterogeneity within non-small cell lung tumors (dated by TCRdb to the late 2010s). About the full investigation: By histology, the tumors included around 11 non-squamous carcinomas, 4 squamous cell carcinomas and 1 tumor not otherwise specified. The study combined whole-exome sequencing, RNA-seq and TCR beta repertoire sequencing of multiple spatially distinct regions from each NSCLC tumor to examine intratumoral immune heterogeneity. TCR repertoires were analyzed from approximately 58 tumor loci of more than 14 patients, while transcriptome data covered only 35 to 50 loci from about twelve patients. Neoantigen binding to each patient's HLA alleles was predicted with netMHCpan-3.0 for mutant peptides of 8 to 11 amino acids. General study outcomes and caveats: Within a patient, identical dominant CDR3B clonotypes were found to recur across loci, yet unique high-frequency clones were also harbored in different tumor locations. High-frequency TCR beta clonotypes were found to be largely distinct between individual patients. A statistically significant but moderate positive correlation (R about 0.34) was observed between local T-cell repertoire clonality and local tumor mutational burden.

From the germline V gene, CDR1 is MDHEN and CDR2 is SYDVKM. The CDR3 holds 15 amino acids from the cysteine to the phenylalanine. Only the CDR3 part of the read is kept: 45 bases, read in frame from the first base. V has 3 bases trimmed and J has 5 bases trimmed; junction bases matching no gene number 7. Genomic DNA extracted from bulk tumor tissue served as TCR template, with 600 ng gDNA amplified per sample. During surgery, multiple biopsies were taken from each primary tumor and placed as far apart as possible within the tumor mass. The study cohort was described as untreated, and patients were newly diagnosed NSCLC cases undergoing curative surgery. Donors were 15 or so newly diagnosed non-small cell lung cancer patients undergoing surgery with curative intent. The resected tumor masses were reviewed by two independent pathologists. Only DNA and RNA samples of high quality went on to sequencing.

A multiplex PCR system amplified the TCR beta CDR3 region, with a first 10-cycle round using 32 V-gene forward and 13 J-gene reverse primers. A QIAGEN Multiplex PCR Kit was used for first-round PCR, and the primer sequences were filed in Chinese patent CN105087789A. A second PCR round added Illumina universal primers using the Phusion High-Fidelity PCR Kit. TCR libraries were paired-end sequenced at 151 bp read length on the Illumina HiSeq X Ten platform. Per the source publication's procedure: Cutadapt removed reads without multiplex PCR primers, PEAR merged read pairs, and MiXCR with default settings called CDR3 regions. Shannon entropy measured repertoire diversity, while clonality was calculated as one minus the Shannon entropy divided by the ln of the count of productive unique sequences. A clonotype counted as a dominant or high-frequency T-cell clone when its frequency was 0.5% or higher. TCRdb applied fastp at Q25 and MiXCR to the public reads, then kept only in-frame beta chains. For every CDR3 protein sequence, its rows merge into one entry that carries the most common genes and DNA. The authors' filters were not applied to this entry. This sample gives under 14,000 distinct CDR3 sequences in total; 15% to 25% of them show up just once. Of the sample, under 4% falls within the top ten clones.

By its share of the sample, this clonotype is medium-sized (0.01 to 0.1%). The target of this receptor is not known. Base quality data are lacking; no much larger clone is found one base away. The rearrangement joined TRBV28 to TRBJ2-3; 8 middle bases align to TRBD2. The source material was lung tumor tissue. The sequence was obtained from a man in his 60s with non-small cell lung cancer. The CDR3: CASSFGGAGGDTQYF. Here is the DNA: TGTGCCAGCAGTTTTGGAGGGGCGGGAGGAGATACGCAGTATTTT.